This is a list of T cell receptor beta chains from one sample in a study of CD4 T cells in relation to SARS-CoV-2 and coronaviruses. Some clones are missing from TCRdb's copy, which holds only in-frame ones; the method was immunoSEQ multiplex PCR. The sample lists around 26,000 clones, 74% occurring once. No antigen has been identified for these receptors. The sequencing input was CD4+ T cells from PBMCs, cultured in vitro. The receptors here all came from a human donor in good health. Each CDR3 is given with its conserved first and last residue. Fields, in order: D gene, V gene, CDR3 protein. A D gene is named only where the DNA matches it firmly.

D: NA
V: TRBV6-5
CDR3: CASSYGAGDLYGYTF

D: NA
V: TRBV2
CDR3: CASSPAGANYGYTF

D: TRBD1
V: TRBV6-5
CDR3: CASSRQGSYNSPLHF

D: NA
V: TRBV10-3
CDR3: CATGLGVGTDTQYF

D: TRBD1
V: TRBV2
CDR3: CASSGTGGFQPQHF

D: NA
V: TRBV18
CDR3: CASSPLEQETQYF

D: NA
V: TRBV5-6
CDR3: CASSRREHTGELFF

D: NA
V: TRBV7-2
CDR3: CASSETGNEQFF

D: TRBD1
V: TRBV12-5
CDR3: CASGLVRGTGQETQYF

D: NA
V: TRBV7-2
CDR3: CASSFTLLDTQYF

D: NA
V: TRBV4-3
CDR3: CASSQETWGTEAFF

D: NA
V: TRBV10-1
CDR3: CASSGFGVGGGHEQFF

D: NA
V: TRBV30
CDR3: CAWSVLGNIQYF

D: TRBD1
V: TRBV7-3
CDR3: CASSSTGRSGANVLTF

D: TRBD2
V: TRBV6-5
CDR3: CASIPGLGYNEQFF

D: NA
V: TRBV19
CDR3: CASSTGRSSYEQYF

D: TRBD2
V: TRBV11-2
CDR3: CASSFGAGVSYEQYF

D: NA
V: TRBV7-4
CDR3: CASRLAYNEQFF

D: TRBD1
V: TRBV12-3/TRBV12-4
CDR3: CASSPGQPYEQYF

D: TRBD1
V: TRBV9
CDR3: CASSLGTEDSNQPQHF

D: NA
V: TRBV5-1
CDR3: CASSLEVQETQYF

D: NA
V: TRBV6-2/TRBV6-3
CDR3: CASSYSDSSNQPQHF

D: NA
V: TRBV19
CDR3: CASSTPGRANEKLFF

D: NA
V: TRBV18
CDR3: CASSPSSTTLLRTEAFF

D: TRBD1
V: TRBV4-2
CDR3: CASSQKQGAFTGEKLFF

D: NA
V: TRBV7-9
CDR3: CASSFVGAGEQFF

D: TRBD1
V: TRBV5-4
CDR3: CASSADRGVHEQYF

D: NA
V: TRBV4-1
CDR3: CASRHLYRSNTGELFF

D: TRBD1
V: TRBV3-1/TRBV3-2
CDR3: CASSYTGTGEEKLFF

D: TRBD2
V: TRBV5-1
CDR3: CASSPEPSGYNEQFF

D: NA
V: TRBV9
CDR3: CASSVASGRHTGDEQFF

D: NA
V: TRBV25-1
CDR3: CASSRRDGLNTDTQYF

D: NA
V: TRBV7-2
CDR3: CASSPGQNQPQHF

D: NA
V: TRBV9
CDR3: CASSVDLNEQFF

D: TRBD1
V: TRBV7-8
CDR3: CASTPTGGLSRGYTF

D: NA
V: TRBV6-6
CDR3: CASSTNLDLGAEAFF

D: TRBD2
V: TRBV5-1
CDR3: CASDVYSGARSTDTQYF

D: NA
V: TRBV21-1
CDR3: CASVGGSYNSPLHF

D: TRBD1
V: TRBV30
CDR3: CAWSAYSGTGSEKLFF

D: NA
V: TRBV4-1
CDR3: CASSQPGTRNEQYF

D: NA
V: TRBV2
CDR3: CASQRRGQETQYF